The 25 T cell receptor beta chains in this list originate from one sample, sequenced in a study of cytomegalovirus exposure and HLA in healthy donors. The study ran its PCR with 60 Vbeta and 13 Jbeta primers. TCRdb's copy holds only in-frame clones and misses some; the assay was immunoSEQ multiplex PCR. In the table there are 60,000 or so clones, 55% to 75% of which are singletons. Source material: PBMCs. These receptors were obtained from a man in his forties in good health and CMV-seropositive.

This clone was counted only a few times. The CDR3 region is CAWSARSAAEAFF. The CDR3 DNA is TGTGCCTGGAGTGCTCGGTCCGCGGCTGAAGCTTTCTTT. The chain uses TRBV30 and TRBJ1-1; unclear D gene. Germline V gives CDR1 GTSNPN, CDR2 SVGIG (reference sequence). V lost 1 base to trimming and J lost 6 bases, with 12 bases between them. The CDR3 has 13 amino acids. Filled out from reference TRBV30 and TRBJ1-1, the complete variable domain reads SQTIHQWPATLVQPVGSPLSLECTVEGTSNPNLYWYRQAAGRGLQLLFYSVGIGQISSEVPQNLSASRPQDRQFILSSKKLLLSDSGFYLCAWSARSAAEAFFGQGTRLTVV.

The V gene is TRBV5-1, the J gene TRBJ1-6; the D is unclear. This CDR3 has 14 residues. Germline loops: CDR1 SGHRS, CDR2 YFSETQ. Trimming removed 0 bases from V and 9 bases from J, with 10 bases in between. CDR3 in amino acids: CASSLVGYGSPLHF. The DNA of the CDR3 is TGCGCCAGCAGCTTGGTCGGGTACGGTTCACCCCTCCACTTT.

The chain joins TRBV5-4 to TRBJ1-1, with TRBD1 as a possible D gene (5 bases). The V end was cut by 2 bases, the J end by 3 bases, with 11 bases between. The CDR3 is made up of 14 amino acids. The germline gives CDR1 SGHNT, CDR2 YYREEE (reference sequence). The CDR3 reads CASSFGQGYTEAFF. The CDR3 coding sequence is TGTGCCAGCAGCTTTGGCCAGGGATACACTGAAGCTTTCTTT. The full variable domain, its missing parts supplied by reference TRBV5-4 and TRBJ1-1, is ETGVTQSPTHLIKTRGQQVTLRCSSQSGHNTVSWYQQALGQGPQFIFQYYREEENGRGNFPPRFSGLQFPNYSSELNVNALELDDSALYLCASSFGQGYTEAFFGQGTRLTVV.

The chain employs TRBV6-5 and TRBJ1-6; 7 bases line up with TRBD1. Unmatched junction bases numbered 2, after V lost 6 bases and J lost 6 bases. Germline CDR1 is MNHEY and CDR2 is SVGAGI. CDR3 length: 13 amino acids. CDR3 sequence reads: CASSRQGNSPLHF. CDR3 DNA: TGTGCCAGCAGCCGACAGGGTAATTCACCCCTCCACTTT.

As to this clone: Its ends do not fully match the called genes, so a read error is possible. The chain carries TRBV6-1 and TRBJ2-7; D perhaps matches TRBD2 (6 bases). There are 15 residues in the CDR3. Looked up from germline, CDR1 is MNHNS and CDR2 is SASEGT. CDR3 bases: TGTGCCAGCAGGGGGGACCGGGACGGTCGGCTAGCGAGGGACTTC. Translated: CASRGDRDGRLARDF.

The V call is TRBV5-6, the J call TRBJ1-5; 7 bases fit TRBD1. Germline loops: CDR1 SGHDT, CDR2 YYEEEE. Unmatched junction bases numbered 15, after V lost 1 base and J lost 11 bases. This CDR3 region has 16 residues. The CDR3 here is CASSLYTGTAAESQHF. The CDR3 DNA is TGTGCCAGCAGCTTGTATACAGGGACAGCGGCCGAGTCCCAGCATTTT.

The chain employs TRBV7-6 and TRBJ1-1; D uncertain. V shed 5 bases and J shed 0 bases, with 7 bases lying between them. CDR1 is SGHVS and CDR2 is FNYEAQ in the germline V gene. The CDR3 contains 13 residues. The CDR3 here is CASSQIMNTEAFF. In DNA, the CDR3 is TGTGCCAGCAGCCAAATCATGAACACTGAAGCTTTCTTT.

The chain uses TRBV11-2 and TRBJ2-5; 13 bases map to TRBD2. Germline loops: CDR1 SGHAT, CDR2 FQNNGV. The CDR3 has 15 amino acids. Trimming took 5 bases from V and 6 from J; bases not matched to a gene: 6. For the CDR3, the DNA is TGTGCCAGCAGCCTTACTAGCGGGGGGGGAAAGACCCAGTACTTC. This gives the protein CASSLTSGGGKTQYF.

The V gene is TRBV6-6, the J gene TRBJ2-3, with TRBD2 identical over 7 bases. The germline CDR1 and CDR2 sequences are MNHNY and SVGAGI (reference sequence). The CDR3 has 16 residues. Trimming at V came to 5 bases and at J to 2 bases, leaving 10 bases not matched to a gene. This chain's CDR3 is CASSTFGTTYTDTQYF. The CDR3 DNA follows: TGTGCCAGCAGTACGTTCGGGACTACGTACACAGATACGCAGTATTTT.

This clone was seen only once. This chain uses TRBV5-4 with TRBJ2-1, with 8 bases lining up with TRBD2. The V segment lost 0 bases and the J segment 0 bases; nucleotides outside the gene matches: 2. Germline V gene data show CDR1 as SGHNT and CDR2 as YYREEE (reference sequence). The CDR3 covers 16 residues. The CDR3 loop is CASSLGGTSSYNEQFF. CDR3 DNA: TGTGCCAGCAGCTTGGGGGGGACTAGCTCCTACAATGAGCAGTTCTTC.

This clone was found a few times. The chain recombines TRBV7-9 with TRBJ1-6; tentative D call: TRBD1 (5 bases). CDR1 is SEHNR and CDR2 is FQNEAQ in the germline V gene (reference sequence). The length of the CDR3 is 15 residues. Between the trimmed V and J ends, which lost 5 bases and 4 bases, there was a span of 12 bases. CDR3: CASSLQTDYNSPLHF. The CDR3 DNA is TGTGCCAGCAGCCTACAGACAGATTATAATTCACCCCTCCACTTT.

The chain uses TRBV27 and TRBJ2-3; D gene unclear. V gave up 5 bases and J gave up 3 bases, with 12 bases separating them. In germline, CDR1 is MNHEY, CDR2 SMNVEV (reference sequence). The CDR3 contains 14 residues. The CDR3 bases are TGTGCCAGCAGTGCCCTGCAGGTGACAGATACGCAGTATTTT. This gives the protein CASSALQVTDTQYF.

The chain has TRBV5-1 and TRBJ2-5; 9 bases align to TRBD2. The germline V gene encodes CDR1 SGHRS and CDR2 YFSETQ. V lost 0 bases to trimming and J lost 6 bases; unmatched junction nucleotides: 6. This CDR3 is built from 15 residues. The CDR3 bases are TGCGCCAGCAGCTTGGTAGGCGGGGGGGCGCAGACCCAGTACTTC. This translates into CASSLVGGGAQTQYF.

The chain combines TRBV6-6 with TRBJ1-5, with 7 bases fitting TRBD1. V lost 2 bases and J lost 15; bases outside the gene matches: 7. This CDR3 is built from 12 residues. Germline V gene lookup returns CDR1 MNHNY and CDR2 SVGAGI (reference sequence). The CDR3: CASSYEDRTRHF. For the CDR3, the DNA is TGTGCCAGCAGTTACGAGGACAGGACCAGGCATTTT.

The genes are TRBV10-1 and TRBJ2-7, with 9 bases that match TRBD2. The CDR3 runs 15 residues. The ends lost 6 bases at V and 1 base at J; junction bases unmatched: 7. The germline V gene encodes CDR1 WNHNN and CDR2 SYGVQD (reference sequence). For the CDR3, the DNA is TGCGCCAGCAGAATCGAGCGGGGGGCGTCCTACGAGCAGTACTTC. This sequence encodes CASRIERGASYEQYF.

V gene TRBV10-1 combines with J gene TRBJ2-7, with 9 bases fitting TRBD2. This CDR3 is 15 amino acids long. In germline, CDR1 is WNHNN, CDR2 SYGVQD (reference sequence). With 3 bases clipped from V and 3 bases from J, the junction kept 6 bases outside the gene matches. The CDR3 spells CASSEGAGGNYEQYF. As DNA, the CDR3 is TGCGCCAGCAGTGAAGGAGCGGGGGGCAACTACGAGCAGTACTTC.

This clone was picked up one time. V gene TRBV7-2 combines with J gene TRBJ1-1; weak D call: TRBD1 (6 bases). V gave up 3 bases and J gave up 7 bases, with 15 bases separating them. The CDR3 is 14 amino acids. The germline CDR1 and CDR2 sequences are SGHTA and FQGNSA. CDR3 residues: CASSFRQAGSEAFF. The DNA for the CDR3 is TGTGCCAGCAGCTTTCGACAGGCTGGGAGTGAAGCTTTCTTT.

In nucleotides, the CDR3 is TGTGCCAGTACAAGGGGCCACAGCTCCTACAATGAGCAGTTCTTC. Protein product: CASTRGHSSYNEQFF. The J gene is TRBJ2-1, the V gene TRBV19; D possibly corresponds to TRBD1 (5 bases). The CDR3 extends over 15 amino acids. V shed 7 bases and J shed 0 bases, with 13 bases lying between them. Germline loops: CDR1 LNHDA, CDR2 SQIVND (reference sequence). Full variable domain (remainder filled in from reference TRBV19 and TRBJ2-1): DGGITQSPKYLFRKEGQNVTLSCEQNLNHDAMYWYRQDPGQGLRLIYYSQIVNDFQKGDIAEGYSVSREKKESFPLTVTSAQKNPTAFYLCASTRGHSSYNEQFFGPGTRLTVL.

The chain recombines TRBV4-1 with TRBJ1-2, with a weak D call TRBD1 (5 bases). The CDR3 has 18 amino acids. Deletions cut 3 bases from V and 3 bases from J, with 23 bases between. Germline CDR1 MGHRA, CDR2 YSYEKL. The CDR3 loop reads CASSHSLGTREEDYGYTF. In DNA form, the CDR3 reads TGCGCCAGCAGCCACTCATTGGGAACCAGGGAGGAGGACTATGGCTACACCTTC.

This clone showed up just a few times. The gene calls are TRBV7-9 and TRBJ2-7, with 8 nucleotides matching TRBD1. Per germline, CDR1 SEHNR and CDR2 FQNEAQ (reference sequence). This CDR3 has 14 amino acids. J gave up 2 bases and V 5 bases, and 5 bases lay outside the gene matches. In DNA, the CDR3 is TGTGCCAGCAGCATAGTGACAGGGGCCTACGAGCAGTACTTC. Encoded protein: CASSIVTGAYEQYF.

This sequence joins TRBV6-5 and TRBJ2-7, with D possibly matching TRBD2 (5 bases). Germline loops: CDR1 MNHEY, CDR2 SVGAGI. This CDR3 contains 13 residues. Between the trimmed V and J ends, which lost 7 bases and 2 bases, there was a span of 12 bases. The CDR3: CASTPGRTYEQYF. The CDR3 DNA reads as TGTGCCAGCACCCCGGGAAGAACCTACGAGCAGTACTTC.

The J gene is TRBJ2-5, the V gene TRBV6-6; 7 bases fit TRBD1. V lost 6 bases, J lost 5 bases, and 15 bases stayed unmatched. CDR3 length equals 16 residues. The germline CDR1 and CDR2 sequences are MNHNY and SVGAGI (reference sequence). In DNA form, the CDR3 reads TGTGCCAGCAGCCAACACTATTCTAGGGGGCGGGAGACCCAGTACTTC. It is translated as CASSQHYSRGRETQYF.

The count of this clone is one. This chain links TRBV6-5 with TRBJ1-4; perhaps TRBD1 as D (5 bases). V lost 4 bases to trimming and J lost 2 bases, with 14 bases between them. CDR3 length equals 16 residues. CDR1 is MNHEY and CDR2 is SVGAGI in the germline V gene. This CDR3 reads CASSSDMLLTNEKLFF. As DNA, the CDR3 is TGTGCCAGCAGTTCGGACATGCTCCTGACTAATGAAAAACTGTTTTTT.

The sample holds a few counts of this clone. This chain joins TRBV18 and TRBJ2-7, with 11 bases that match TRBD2. CDR3 length: 16 residues. The germline V gene encodes CDR1 KGHSH and CDR2 LQKENI. The ends lost 0 bases at V and 3 bases at J; junction bases unmatched: 4. CDR3 DNA sequence: TGTGCCAGCTCACCACCAAAAGGGACTAGCGGCTACGAGCAGTACTTC. Residues: CASSPPKGTSGYEQYF.

The chain employs TRBV5-1 and TRBJ1-1, with TRBD1 matching 8 bases. The CDR3 loop spans 14 amino acids. V gave up 3 bases and J gave up 1 base; unmatched junction bases: 2. CDR1 and CDR2 from the germline V gene are SGHRS and YFSETQ. CDR3 bases: TGCGCCAGCAGCTCGACAGGGGCGAACACTGAAGCTTTCTTT. Its protein product is CASSSTGANTEAFF.